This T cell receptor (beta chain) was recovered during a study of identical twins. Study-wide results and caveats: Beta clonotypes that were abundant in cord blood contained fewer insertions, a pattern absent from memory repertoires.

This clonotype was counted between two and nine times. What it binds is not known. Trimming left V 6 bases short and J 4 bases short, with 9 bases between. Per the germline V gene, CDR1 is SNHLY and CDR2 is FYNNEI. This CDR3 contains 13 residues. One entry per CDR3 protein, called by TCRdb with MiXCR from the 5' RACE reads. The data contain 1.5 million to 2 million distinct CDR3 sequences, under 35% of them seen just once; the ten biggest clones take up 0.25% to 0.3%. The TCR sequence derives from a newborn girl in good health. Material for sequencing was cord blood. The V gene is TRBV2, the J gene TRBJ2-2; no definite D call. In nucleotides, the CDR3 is TGTGCCAGCAGATTCGGTGGCACCGGGGAGCTGTTTTTT. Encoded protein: CASRFGGTGELFF.